This T cell receptor beta chain was retrieved from a study of T cell repertoires in ileal Crohn's disease. This clone appeared a few times. The data were produced by immunoSEQ multiplex PCR, yet TCRdb's version contains in-frame clones alone and is incomplete. This table holds 13,000 to 15,000 clones, nearly 90% found once. CDR3 length equals 13 residues. The germline CDR1 and CDR2 sequences are SGHNT and YENEEA. The V gene lost 6 bases and the J gene lost 9 bases, with 15 bases spanning the gap. This sequence was found in an adult with Crohn's disease. Sequenced sample: ileal tissue. This chain connects TRBV11-3 to TRBJ2-1, with a possible D match to TRBD1 (6 bases). The chain's CDR3 is CASSPRTEGEQFF. The CDR3 DNA reads TGTGCCAGCAGTCCCAGGACAGAGGGTGAGCAGTTCTTC.